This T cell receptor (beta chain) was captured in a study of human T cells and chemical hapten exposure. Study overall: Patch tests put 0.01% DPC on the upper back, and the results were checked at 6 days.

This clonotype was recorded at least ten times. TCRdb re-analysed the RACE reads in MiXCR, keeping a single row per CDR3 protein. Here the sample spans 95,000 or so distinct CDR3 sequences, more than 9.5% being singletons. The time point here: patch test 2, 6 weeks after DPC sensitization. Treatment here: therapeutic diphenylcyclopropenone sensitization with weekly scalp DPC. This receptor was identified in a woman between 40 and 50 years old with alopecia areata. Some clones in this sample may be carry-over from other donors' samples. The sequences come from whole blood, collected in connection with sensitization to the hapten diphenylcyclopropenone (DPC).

The CDR3 protein is CASRAGSSGNTIYF. As DNA, the CDR3 is TGTGCCAGCAGGGCAGGGAGCTCTGGAAACACCATATATTTT. The chain links TRBV7-2 to TRBJ1-3, with TRBD1 as a possible D gene (5 bases). The CDR3 spans 14 residues. In germline, CDR1 is SGHTA, CDR2 FQGNSA. V shed 6 bases and J shed 0 bases, with 9 bases lying between them. The full variable domain, completed using reference TRBV7-2 and TRBJ1-3, is GAGVSQSPSNKVTEKGKDVELRCDPISGHTALYWYRQSLGQGLEFLIYFQGNSAPDKSGLPSDRFSAERTGGSVSTLTIQRTQQEDSAVYLCASRAGSSGNTIYFGEGSWLTVV.